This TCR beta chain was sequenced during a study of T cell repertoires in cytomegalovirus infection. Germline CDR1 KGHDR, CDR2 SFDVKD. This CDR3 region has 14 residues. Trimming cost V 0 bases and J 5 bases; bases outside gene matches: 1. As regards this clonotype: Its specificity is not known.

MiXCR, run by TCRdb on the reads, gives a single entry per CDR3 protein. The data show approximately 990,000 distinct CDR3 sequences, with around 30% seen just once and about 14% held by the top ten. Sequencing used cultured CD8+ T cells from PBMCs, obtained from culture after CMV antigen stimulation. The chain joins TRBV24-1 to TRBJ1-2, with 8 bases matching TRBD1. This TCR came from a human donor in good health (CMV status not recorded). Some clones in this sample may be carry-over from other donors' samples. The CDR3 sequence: CATSDLTGGYGYTF. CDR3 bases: TGTGCCACCAGTGATTTGACAGGGGGGTATGGCTACACCTTC.